The T cell receptor beta chain under discussion was sequenced for a study of shared clonotypes between healthy human individuals. With ten immunoSEQ deep assay plates, unsorted PBMC DNA underwent sequencing. Authors' analysis steps: Because ImmunoSEQ provided only junction sequences with no quality scores, the filtering differed. Only in-frame clones appear in the TCRdb table, and some are missing; sequencing was by immunoSEQ multiplex PCR. The V and J calls and clone size come from that table; D and trimming were worked out from the DNA. The sample records 450,000 to 550,000 clones, approximately 85% being singletons. Donors, healthy HIV-negative adults, lacked recent acute infections or vaccinations. V lost 4 bases and J lost 7; bases outside the gene matches: 9. The CDR3 covers 14 residues. CDR1 is SGHVS and CDR2 is FQNEAQ in the germline V gene. This clone turned up a few times.

This rearrangement joins TRBV7-8 to TRBJ1-1; TRBD1 matches 7 bases. The TCR comes from a woman aged 40 to 50 in good health. Some clones in this sample may be carry-over from other donors' samples. The sequenced sample was PBMCs. CDR3 region: CASSSRPRDSEAFF. The CDR3 bases are TGTGCCAGCAGCTCCCGACCCCGGGACAGTGAAGCTTTCTTT.